The 27 T cell receptor beta chains presented below share a single source sample, sequenced in a study of blood T cell repertoires in COVID-19. Assay: immunoSEQ multiplex PCR; the TCRdb copy retains only in-frame clones and omits some. The repertoire includes some 260,000 clones, 88% of them detected once, and over 1.3% sits in the top ten. The sequenced sample consisted of peripheral blood. These receptor sequences come from an elderly man with acute or convalescent COVID-19.

This clone was found a few times. The chain joins TRBV7-9 to TRBJ2-7; possible D gene TRBD1, 6 bases. Germline V lookup: CDR1 SEHNR, CDR2 FQNEAQ (reference sequence). Trimming left V 5 bases short and J 4 bases short, with 12 bases between. The CDR3 is made up of 13 amino acids. This CDR3 is CASSAGALYEQYF. The CDR3 DNA follows: TGTGCCAGCAGCGCAGGGGCACTTTACGAGCAGTACTTC.

This chain connects TRBV11-2 to TRBJ2-3, with D uncertain. The CDR3 extends over 15 amino acids. V gave up 3 bases and J gave up 5 bases, with 15 bases separating them. Germline values: CDR1 SGHAT, CDR2 FQNNGV. This chain's CDR3 is CASSFRLPGQDTQYF. CDR3 bases: TGTGCCAGCAGCTTTCGGCTTCCAGGTCAAGATACGCAGTATTTT.

Only one count was recorded for this clone. The V and J genes are TRBV2 and TRBJ2-1, with D hard to call. Trimming left V 0 bases short and J 9 bases short, with 9 bases between. The CDR3 extends over 13 amino acids. Germline CDR1 SNHLY, CDR2 FYNNEI. The CDR3 here is CASSEASLSEQFF. In DNA form, the CDR3 reads TGTGCCAGCAGTGAAGCGTCTCTAAGTGAGCAGTTCTTC.

V usage is TRBV27 and J usage is TRBJ2-4; maybe TRBD1 (6 bases). Trimming shortened V by 6 bases and J by 0 bases, and 12 bases separated the two germline ends. This CDR3 contains 15 residues. CDR1 is MNHEY, CDR2 SMNVEV, per germline (reference sequence). The CDR3 reads CASSSGQLAKNIQYF. In DNA form, the CDR3 reads TGTGCCAGCAGCTCCGGACAGCTAGCCAAAAACATTCAGTACTTC.

This chain links TRBV23-1 with TRBJ2-2; a weak D match, TRBD2 (5 bases). TRBV23-1 is identified as an open reading frame with a role that is uncertain. The length of the CDR3 is 14 residues. V was cut by 9 bases and J by 6 bases, with 17 bases left in between. The CDR3 loop is CARPSPGSAGELFF. CDR3 in DNA: TGCGCCAGACCTTCTCCGGGGTCCGCCGGGGAGCTGTTTTTT.

This clone was observed once. This chain joins TRBV5-1 and TRBJ2-7, with D possibly TRBD2 on 5 matching bases. V lost 2 bases and J 2 bases, leaving 11 bases between the germline ends. The germline gives CDR1 SGHRS, CDR2 YFSETQ. This CDR3 has 14 residues. In nucleotides, the CDR3 is TGCGCCAGCAGCTTCCGGGGAAGCCCCTACGAGCAGTACTTC. Translation gives CASSFRGSPYEQYF.

The chain carries TRBV7-9 and TRBJ2-5; tentatively, D is TRBD1 (6 bases). In germline, CDR1 is SEHNR, CDR2 FQNEAQ (reference sequence). The CDR3 length is 14 residues. With 2 bases removed from V and 5 bases from J, the gap between germline ends came to 12 bases. CDR3 region: CASSLTGLRETQYF. As DNA, the CDR3 is TGTGCCAGCAGCTTAACAGGGTTGAGGGAGACCCAGTACTTC.

The CDR3 sequence is CASSYRDTQYF. CDR3 sequence (DNA): TGTGCCAGTTCCTACCGGGATACGCAGTATTTT. This chain joins TRBV12-3 or TRBV12-4 and TRBJ2-3; D not resolved. The CDR3 loop spans 11 amino acids. Trimming left V 9 bases short and J 6 bases short, with 10 bases between.

The chain carries TRBV28 and TRBJ2-1; TRBD1 aligns across 9 bases. With V trimmed by 7 bases and J by 1 base, 5 bases remained unmatched. The CDR3 runs 15 residues. Germline V gene lookup returns CDR1 MDHEN and CDR2 SYDVKM. CDR3 sequence: CASTSTGGSYNEQFF. The CDR3 coding sequence is TGTGCCAGCACCTCGACAGGGGGGTCCTACAATGAGCAGTTCTTC.

The genes are TRBV9 and TRBJ2-3, with a possible D match to TRBD1 (6 bases). Trimming left V 3 bases short and J 2 bases short, with 16 bases between. CDR1 and CDR2 (germline): SGDLS, YYNGEE. CDR3 size: 16 residues. The CDR3 coding sequence is TGTGCCAGCAGCGGAGGGGGAAAAGGGGTCACAGATACGCAGTATTTT. As protein: CASSGGGKGVTDTQYF.

The V and J genes are TRBV7-2 and TRBJ2-4; 8 nucleotides align to TRBD2. The CDR3 runs to 14 residues. V was clipped by 5 bases and J by 2 bases; unmatched bases: 2. CDR1 and CDR2 from the germline V gene are SGHTA and FQGNSA. In nucleotides, the CDR3 is TGTGCCAGCAGCCCGGGGGGGACCAAAAACATTCAGTACTTC. This encodes CASSPGGTKNIQYF.

This chain connects TRBV5-4 to TRBJ2-7; 7 bases agree with TRBD1. Trimming took 4 bases from V and 2 from J; bases not matched to a gene: 9. The germline gives CDR1 SGHNT, CDR2 YYREEE (reference sequence). The CDR3 is made up of 15 amino acids. The DNA of the CDR3 is TGTGCCAGCAGCGTACCGGGACAGCCTCCCTACGAGCAGTACTTC. It specifies CASSVPGQPPYEQYF.

This clone was seen just once. This sequence joins TRBV24-1 and TRBJ2-1; 13 bases agree with TRBD2. V lost 7 bases and J lost 7; bases outside the gene matches: 3. The germline gives CDR1 KGHDR, CDR2 SFDVKD. The CDR3 contains 14 residues. CDR3 loop: CATSRTSGSNEQFF. In nucleotides, the CDR3 is TGTGCCACCAGCAGGACTAGCGGGAGTAATGAGCAGTTCTTC.

V gene TRBV28 combines with J gene TRBJ2-3; 7 nucleotides agree with TRBD2. V dropped 3 bases and J dropped 2; count of bases not matched to a gene: 8. CDR3 length equals 16 residues. In germline, CDR1 is MDHEN, CDR2 SYDVKM. CDR3 DNA: TGTGCCAGCAGTTTCAGCCGACTAGCAGTCACAGATACGCAGTATTTT. Protein product: CASSFSRLAVTDTQYF.

This clone was recorded once. The chain links TRBV24-1 to TRBJ2-1; 10 bases map to TRBD2. After removal of 10 bases from V and 7 bases from J, the junction contained 9 bases not matched to a gene. The CDR3 is 14 residues long. The germline gives CDR1 KGHDR, CDR2 SFDVKD. DNA of the CDR3: TGTGCCACAAGCCAAGCGGGAGGGCCGAATGAGCAGTTCTTC. Translation gives CATSQAGGPNEQFF.

This clone was picked up one time. The CDR3 region has the DNA TGTGCCAGCAGCCTCCGGGACAGGGGCATGGGACCCCTCCACTTT. Translated, it gives CASSLRDRGMGPLHF. The chain has TRBV5-5 and TRBJ1-6; 10 nucleotides match TRBD1. The CDR3 totals 15 residues. Germline CDR1 is SGHKS and CDR2 is YYEKEE (reference sequence). V was clipped by 4 bases and J by 12 bases; unmatched bases: 10.

This clone was found many times. The gene calls are TRBV10-3 and TRBJ2-3, with 9 bases that match TRBD2. CDR1 ENHRY and CDR2 SYGVKD come from the germline V gene. V was clipped by 0 bases and J by 0 bases; unmatched bases: 4. The CDR3 is made up of 17 amino acids. CDR3 sequence: CAISESSTSGSTDTQYF. For the CDR3, the DNA is TGTGCCATCAGTGAGTCTTCGACTAGCGGAAGCACAGATACGCAGTATTTT.

J is TRBJ1-5 and V is TRBV27; D unclear. CDR3 length: 14 residues. Germline V lookup: CDR1 MNHEY, CDR2 SMNVEV (reference sequence). V lost 3 bases and J 7 bases, leaving 13 bases between the germline ends. CDR3 coding DNA: TGTGCCAGCAGTTTGTACGGGAGAGAACAGCCCCAGCATTTT. Its translation: CASSLYGREQPQHF.

The genes are TRBV29-1 and TRBJ2-5, with 7 bases aligning to TRBD2. Germline lookup yields CDR1 SQVTM and CDR2 ANQGSEA. The CDR3 sequence is 15 residues long. After removal of 0 bases from V and 5 bases from J, the junction contained 9 bases not matched to a gene. The CDR3 coding sequence is TGCAGCGTTGAAGAAAGCCCTAGCGGCGGGGAGACCCAGTACTTC. Residues: CSVEESPSGGETQYF.

A remark on this clone: The limits of the CDR3 on the DNA are not certain, so only TCRdb's listed CDR3 is given. The V call is TRBV28, the J call TRBJ1-5; the table's D call, TRBD1, was not checked against the DNA. Germline loops: CDR1 MDHEN, CDR2 SYDVKM. Counting both end residues, the CDR3 totals 15 amino acids. The CDR3 loop is CASGWGRSVFWPQHF.

For the CDR3, the DNA is TGCAGTATCACGACTAGCGGGGAAGAGACCCAGTACTTC. This sequence encodes CSITTSGEETQYF. J is TRBJ2-5 and V is TRBV29-1; 11 nucleotides align to TRBD2. This CDR3 has 13 amino acids. Per the germline V gene, CDR1 is SQVTM and CDR2 is ANQGSEA. The variable domain in full, completed from reference TRBV29-1 and TRBJ2-5, reads SAVISQKPSRDICQRGTSLTIQCQVDSQVTMMFWYRQQPGQSLTLIATANQGSEATYESGFVIDKFPISRPNLTFSTLTVSNMSPEDSSIYLCSITTSGEETQYFGPGTRLLVL.

The gene calls are TRBV5-6 and TRBJ2-7; no reliable D call. V lost 1 base to trimming and J lost 2 bases, with 7 bases between them. The CDR3 is made up of 13 amino acids. Germline V gene sequence: CDR1 SGHDT, CDR2 YYEEEE. The CDR3 protein is CASSLTVTYEQYF. The DNA of the CDR3 is TGTGCCAGCAGCTTGACAGTGACCTACGAGCAGTACTTC.

The rearrangement joins TRBV9 to TRBJ1-1; 7 nucleotides match TRBD1. Looked up from germline, CDR1 is SGDLS and CDR2 is YYNGEE. V lost 0 bases to trimming and J lost 2 bases; unmatched junction nucleotides: 4. CDR3 length: 15 residues. CDR3 residues: CASSVGDRANTEAFF. The CDR3 region has the DNA TGTGCCAGCAGCGTAGGGGACAGAGCAAACACTGAAGCTTTCTTT.

The gene calls are TRBV7-3 and TRBJ2-2; 13 nucleotides align to TRBD2. Germline CDR1 reads SGHTA; CDR2 reads FQGTGA. CDR3 length: 17 residues. Unmatched junction bases numbered 9, after V lost 4 bases and J lost 7 bases. CDR3 in DNA: TGTGCCAGCAGCTCGCCACTAGCGGGAGGGCGCAGCGGGGAGCTGTTTTTT. Translated, it gives CASSSPLAGGRSGELFF.

The chain joins TRBV9 to TRBJ1-4, with 7 bases fitting TRBD1. The germline CDR1 and CDR2 sequences are SGDLS and YYNGEE. V lost 3 bases, J lost 6 bases, and 5 bases stayed unmatched. This CDR3 spans 14 amino acids. The CDR3 here is CASSARQGYEKLFF. CDR3 in DNA: TGTGCCAGCAGCGCCAGACAGGGTTATGAAAAACTGTTTTTT.

This rearrangement joins TRBV7-3 to TRBJ1-1, with D possibly matching TRBD1 (6 bases). V lost 1 base and J 2 bases, leaving 14 bases between the germline ends. CDR1 is SGHTA and CDR2 is FQGTGA in the germline V gene. The CDR3 is made up of 16 amino acids. In nucleotides, the CDR3 is TGTGCCAGCAGCTTAAATAGTGGGGGCGCTAACACTGAAGCTTTCTTT. This codes for CASSLNSGGANTEAFF.

The V and J genes are TRBV7-3 and TRBJ1-1; D is perhaps TRBD1 (6 bases). This CDR3 contains 15 residues. The V end was cut by 4 bases, the J end by 1 base, with 13 bases between. CDR1 and CDR2 from the germline V gene are SGHTA and FQGTGA. Written as DNA, the CDR3 is TGTGCCAGCAGCTCGACGACAGGAACGAACACTGAAGCTTTCTTT. Its protein is CASSSTTGTNTEAFF.